These 29 T cell receptor beta chains share one sample of origin, sequenced in a study of blood T cell repertoires in COVID-19. TCRdb's copy holds only in-frame clones and misses some; the assay was immunoSEQ multiplex PCR. The repertoire holds 200,000 to 250,000 clones, about 88% seen once, with around 9.6% in the top ten. Sequenced material: peripheral blood. The receptors stem from a woman between 45 and 60 years old with COVID-19, enrolled during active disease.

CDR3 nucleotide sequence: TGTGCCAGCAGCCATGCGGGACAGAGGAGGACCGGGGAGCTGTTTTTT. Translation gives CASSHAGQRRTGELFF. This rearrangement joins TRBV3-1 (or the pseudogene TRBV3-2) to TRBJ2-2; D is possibly TRBD1 (7 bases). V was shortened by 3 bases and J by 5 bases, with 16 bases between the two germline ends. CDR1 is LGHDT and CDR2 is YNNKEL in the germline V gene (reference sequence). CDR3 length: 16 residues.

On this clone itself: Other DNA sequences from this sample encode an identical CDR3 as well. CDR3 in DNA: TGTGCCAGCAGTTTCAAAACAGGGGGTCCTTACGAGAACACTGAAGCTTTCTTT. It encodes CASSFKTGGPYENTEAFF. V and J are TRBV28 and TRBJ1-1; 8 bases match TRBD1. Trimming cost V 3 bases and J 1 base; bases outside gene matches: 13. Germline values: CDR1 MDHEN, CDR2 SYDVKM. The CDR3 extends over 18 amino acids.

The chain recombines TRBV19 with TRBJ1-5; D unclear. The V and J ends lost 3 bases and 8 bases respectively, with 11 bases between them. The CDR3 spans 13 residues. From germline, CDR1 is LNHDA and CDR2 SQIVND (reference sequence). In DNA, the CDR3 is TGTGCCAGTAGTATGAGGGTTATGGAGCCCCAGCATTTT. This gives the protein CASSMRVMEPQHF.

V is TRBV20-1 and J is TRBJ1-1; D remains ambiguous. The V end lost 5 bases, the J end lost 6 bases, and 10 bases lay between the germline ends. Per germline, CDR1 DFQATT and CDR2 SNEGSKA (reference sequence). This CDR3 region has 11 residues. Here the CDR3 reads CSAPGGPEAFF. CDR3 in DNA: TGCAGTGCTCCCGGAGGGCCTGAAGCTTTCTTT.

This clone was seen just once. V and J are TRBV5-4 and TRBJ2-1, with 8 bases that match TRBD1. Germline V gene data show CDR1 as SGHNT and CDR2 as YYREEE (reference sequence). The CDR3 totals 13 residues. The ends lost 3 bases at V and 12 bases at J; junction bases unmatched: 8. CDR3 residues: CASSWTSQGGQFF. The CDR3 DNA reads as TGTGCCAGCAGCTGGACCTCACAGGGGGGGCAGTTCTTC.

The J gene is TRBJ1-5, the V gene TRBV15, with 7 bases that match TRBD1. Germline V gives CDR1 LNHNV, CDR2 YYDKDF (reference sequence). V lost 3 bases and J lost 6; bases outside the gene matches: 5. CDR3 size: 14 residues. For the CDR3, the DNA is TGTGCCACCAGCAGGGACAGGACGGGTCAGCCCCAGCATTTT. Protein: CATSRDRTGQPQHF.

V is TRBV15 and J is TRBJ1-5; no reliable D call. There are 13 residues in the CDR3. From germline, CDR1 is LNHNV and CDR2 YYDKDF (reference sequence). V was trimmed by 3 bases and J by 7 bases, leaving 10 bases between them. The CDR3 sequence is CATSSIVRQPQHF. The CDR3 region has the DNA TGTGCCACCAGCAGTATAGTTCGGCAGCCCCAGCATTTT.

This clone was detected only once. The chain recombines TRBV5-6 with TRBJ2-3; 9 positions agree with TRBD2. Germline values: CDR1 SGHDT, CDR2 YYEEEE. The length of the CDR3 is 16 residues. Trimming removed 0 bases from V and 1 base from J; junction bases left unmatched: 3. The CDR3 DNA follows: TGTGCCAGCAGCTTGGGAGCGGGGGGCCGCACAGATACGCAGTATTTT. This sequence encodes CASSLGAGGRTDTQYF.

The rearrangement links TRBV6-5 to TRBJ2-5, with D tentatively TRBD1 (5 bases). Trimming removed 6 bases from V and 7 bases from J, with 12 bases in between. The CDR3 runs 12 residues. Germline V CDR1 and CDR2: MNHEY, SVGAGI. The CDR3 loop reads CASSTLGATQYF. The CDR3 bases are TGTGCCAGCAGCACCTTAGGGGCGACCCAGTACTTC.

The chain employs TRBV12-3 or TRBV12-4 and TRBJ2-1, with 8 bases matching TRBD1. V lost 5 bases to trimming and J lost 7 bases; unmatched junction nucleotides: 4. The CDR3 sequence is 13 residues long. The CDR3 region is CASSPGGKNEQFF. Written as DNA, the CDR3 is TGTGCCAGCAGTCCAGGGGGCAAAAATGAGCAGTTCTTC.

V is TRBV7-9 and J is TRBJ1-1; D not certain. V was pared by 3 bases and J by 9 bases, with 14 bases between. The CDR3 totals 13 residues. Germline V gene lookup returns CDR1 SEHNR and CDR2 FQNEAQ (reference sequence). Here the CDR3 reads CASSLDSGAKAFF. For the CDR3, the DNA is TGTGCCAGCAGCTTGGATTCGGGTGCTAAAGCTTTCTTT. Full variable domain (outside the CDR3, taken from reference TRBV7-9 and TRBJ1-1): DTGVSQNPRHKITKRGQNVTFRCDPISEHNRLYWYRQTLGQGPEFLTYFQNEAQLEKSRLLSDRFSAERPKGSFSTLEIQRTEQGDSAMYLCASSLDSGAKAFFGQGTRLTVV.

This chain connects TRBV28 to TRBJ2-3, with 9 bases fitting TRBD1. Trimming took 6 bases from V and 7 from J; bases not matched to a gene: 11. There are 15 residues in the CDR3. CDR1 is MDHEN, CDR2 SYDVKM, per germline. In DNA, the CDR3 is TGTGCCAGCAGCCAAACAGGGGGCGTCGGATATACGCAGTATTTT. Protein product: CASSQTGGVGYTQYF.

The chain carries TRBV3-1 (or the pseudogene TRBV3-2) and TRBJ1-1; TRBD1 is a possible D gene (5 bases). V was shortened by 0 bases and J by 4 bases, with 9 bases between the two germline ends. The V gene's germline CDR1 is LGHDT and CDR2 YNNKEL (reference sequence). The CDR3 is 14 amino acids. CDR3 sequence: CASSQDGGFTEAFF. The CDR3 region has the DNA TGTGCCAGCAGCCAAGATGGGGGGTTCACTGAAGCTTTCTTT.

This clone has a count of ten or more. The CDR3 spells CASSHGQGRYGYTF. The CDR3 region has the DNA TGTGCCAGCAGCCACGGACAGGGTAGATATGGCTACACCTTC. The rearrangement links TRBV5-4 to TRBJ1-2, with 8 positions matching TRBD1. The V gene's germline CDR1 is SGHNT and CDR2 YYREEE (reference sequence). Losses at the gene ends were 4 bases for V and 5 bases for J; bases not matched to a gene: 7. The length of the CDR3 is 14 residues.

The J gene is TRBJ1-4, the V gene TRBV11-2, with unresolved D. This CDR3 has 18 residues. Germline V gene data show CDR1 as SGHAT and CDR2 as FQNNGV. Trimming shortened V by 5 bases and J by 3 bases, and 22 bases separated the two germline ends. CDR3 amino acids: CASSLLVRKGVANEKLFF. The CDR3 bases are TGTGCCAGCAGCCTCCTAGTCCGGAAAGGAGTGGCTAATGAAAAACTGTTTTTT.

This rearrangement joins TRBV5-1 to TRBJ1-3, with D unclear. V lost 0 bases to trimming and J lost 0 bases, with 7 bases between them. This CDR3 comprises 15 residues. Germline CDR1 and CDR2: SGHRS and YFSETQ. In nucleotides, the CDR3 is TGCGCCAGCAGCTTGGGGAGCGCCTCTGGAAACACCATATATTTT. Residues: CASSLGSASGNTIYF.

This rearrangement joins TRBV10-3 to TRBJ2-6; TRBD1 might be the D (6 bases). CDR1 is ENHRY and CDR2 is SYGVKD in the germline V gene. The CDR3 is 15 amino acids. V was shortened by 10 bases and J by 4 bases, with 17 bases between the two germline ends. The CDR3 loop reads CATEQGVWGANVLTF. The CDR3 bases are TGTGCCACTGAACAGGGAGTATGGGGGGCCAACGTCCTGACTTTC.

The rearrangement joins TRBV5-1 to TRBJ2-2; D is perhaps TRBD2 (6 bases). This CDR3 region has 14 residues. V was clipped by 5 bases and J by 0 bases, with 8 bases between them. Germline CDR1 is SGHRS and CDR2 is YFSETQ. The CDR3 protein is CASREGTNTGELFF. In DNA form, the CDR3 reads TGCGCCAGCAGGGAGGGGACGAACACCGGGGAGCTGTTTTTT.

The chain employs TRBV11-2 and TRBJ2-7; maybe TRBD1 (5 bases). The germline gives CDR1 SGHAT, CDR2 FQNNGV. V gave up 5 bases and J gave up 3 bases, with 14 bases separating them. The CDR3 contains 14 residues. CDR3: CASSLDTGDYEQYF. CDR3 nucleotide sequence: TGTGCCAGCAGCCTGGACACGGGTGACTACGAGCAGTACTTC.

V is TRBV24-1 and J is TRBJ2-3, with 13 bases lining up with TRBD2. Germline V lookup: CDR1 KGHDR, CDR2 SFDVKD. J was trimmed by 5 bases and V by 4 bases; bases with no gene match: 11. The CDR3 is 18 residues long. CDR3 loop: CATSDLELAGGQGDTQYF. CDR3 coding DNA: TGTGCCACCAGTGACCTAGAACTAGCGGGGGGGCAGGGAGATACGCAGTATTTT.

The chain is built from TRBV4-1 and TRBJ2-7; 7 nucleotides align to TRBD1. Germline V gene lookup returns CDR1 MGHRA and CDR2 YSYEKL. The CDR3 totals 15 residues. The V and J ends lost 1 base and 6 bases, in that order; junction bases with no gene match: 9. The CDR3 DNA is TGCGCCAGCAGCCAAGTAGGAAGGGGGCCGGGCGAGCAGTACTTC. Translating it yields CASSQVGRGPGEQYF.

The V gene is TRBV7-4, the J gene TRBJ1-5, with a possible D match to TRBD1 (6 bases). The CDR3 has 16 residues. Germline lookup yields CDR1 SGHVT and CDR2 SQSDAQ. V was clipped by 5 bases and J by 9 bases, with 23 bases between them. In DNA, the CDR3 is TGTGCCAGCAGCCTACGGCTCTGCAGGGGTTGTAGGCCCCAGCATTTT. This encodes CASSLRLCRGCRPQHF.

Turning to this clone: One end of the junction fails to match germline, which may point to a read error. The chain uses TRBV11-2 and TRBJ2-1, with 9 bases lining up with TRBD2. The CDR3 spans 16 residues. Germline loops: CDR1 SGHAT, CDR2 FQNNGV. CDR3 nucleotide sequence: TGTGCCAGCAGCCTGTCCGGGACTAGCTCCTTCAATGAGCAGTTCTTC. Translation: CASSLSGTSSFNEQFF.

This clone has more than one count but fewer than ten. J is TRBJ1-1 and V is TRBV7-2; no clear D gene. Trimming took off 2 bases at V and 4 bases at J, with 11 bases between the two ends. CDR3 length: 14 amino acids. Per germline, CDR1 SGHTA and CDR2 FQGNSA. Written as DNA, the CDR3 is TGTGCCAGCAGCTTACAGGCTCTCGGCACTGAAGCTTTCTTT. It codes for CASSLQALGTEAFF.

The V and J genes are TRBV13 and TRBJ2-5; 9 bases align to TRBD2. The CDR3 is 16 residues long. Unmatched junction bases numbered 9, after V lost 2 bases and J lost 5 bases. Germline V CDR1 and CDR2: PRHDT, FYEKMQ (reference sequence). The CDR3 loop reads CASSLLGLAGLETQYF. As DNA, the CDR3 is TGTGCCAGCAGCTTACTAGGGCTAGCGGGGTTGGAGACCCAGTACTTC.

V is TRBV3-1 (or the pseudogene TRBV3-2) and J is TRBJ2-2; D call uncertain. Per the germline V gene, CDR1 is LGHDT and CDR2 is YNNKEL (reference sequence). The CDR3 contains 15 residues. V lost 2 bases and J 0 bases, leaving 7 bases between the germline ends. DNA of the CDR3: TGTGCCAGCAGCCAAACCACAGCGAACACCGGGGAGCTGTTTTTT. This codes for CASSQTTANTGELFF.

The chain has TRBV7-2 and TRBJ2-7, with a tentative D call TRBD1 (5 bases). The V gene lost 3 bases and the J gene lost 2 bases, with 14 bases spanning the gap. The CDR3 contains 15 residues. CDR1 and CDR2 (germline): SGHTA, FQGNSA. The CDR3 nucleotides are TGTGCCAGCAGCTTTAAGGGTTCGACAGCCTACGAGCAGTACTTC. Translation: CASSFKGSTAYEQYF.

This chain connects TRBV30 to TRBJ2-3; no firm D call. Germline assignment: CDR1 GTSNPN and CDR2 SVGIG (reference sequence). The CDR3 covers 13 residues. V shed 2 bases and J shed 6 bases, with 12 bases lying between them. CDR3 nucleotide sequence: TGTGCCTGGAGTCCGGGTCCGTCGGATACGCAGTATTTT. It codes for CAWSPGPSDTQYF.

This clone appeared once. The V gene is TRBV30, the J gene TRBJ1-6; possibly TRBD1 for D (5 bases). The CDR3 has 14 amino acids. V dropped 1 base and J dropped 3 bases, with 7 bases sitting between them. Germline-derived CDR1 and CDR2 are GTSNPN and SVGIG (reference sequence). CDR3 sequence: CAWSGGVYNSPLHF. The CDR3, as DNA: TGTGCCTGGAGTGGGGGGGTCTATAATTCACCCCTCCACTTT.